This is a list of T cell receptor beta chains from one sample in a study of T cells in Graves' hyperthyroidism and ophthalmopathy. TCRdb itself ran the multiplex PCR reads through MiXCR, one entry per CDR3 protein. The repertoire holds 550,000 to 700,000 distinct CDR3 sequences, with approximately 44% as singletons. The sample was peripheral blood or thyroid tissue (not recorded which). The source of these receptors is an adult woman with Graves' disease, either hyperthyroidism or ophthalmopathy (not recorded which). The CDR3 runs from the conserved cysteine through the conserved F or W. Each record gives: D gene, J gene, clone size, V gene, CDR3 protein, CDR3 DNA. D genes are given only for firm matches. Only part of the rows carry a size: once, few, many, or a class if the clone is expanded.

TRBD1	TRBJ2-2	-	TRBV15	CATSRAGQGRLSGELFF	TGTGCCACCAGCAGAGCCGGACAGGGTCGCCTTAGCGGGGAGCTGTTTTTT
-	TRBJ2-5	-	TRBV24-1	CATSGETQYF	TGTGCCACCAGTGGGGAGACCCAGTACTTC
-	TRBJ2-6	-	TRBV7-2	CASSQGVRVQLTGANVLTF	TGCGCCAGCAGCCAAGGAGTCAGGGTCCAACTCACTGGGGCCAACGTCCTGACTTTC
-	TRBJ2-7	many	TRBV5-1	CASVEGAAGSEQYF	TGCGCCAGCGTGGAAGGGGCTGCCGGGAGCGAGCAGTACTTC
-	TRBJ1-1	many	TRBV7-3	CASSLMGYGTEAFF	TGTGCCAGCAGCTTAATGGGTTATGGCACTGAAGCTTTCTTT
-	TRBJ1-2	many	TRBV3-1	CASSQVRGYGYTF	TGTGCCAGCAGCCAAGTAAGGGGCTATGGCTACACCTTC
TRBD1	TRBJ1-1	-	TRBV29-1	CSARQGVSEAFF	TGCAGCGCCCGACAGGGGGTATCTGAAGCTTTCTTT
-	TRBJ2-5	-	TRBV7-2	CASGPGGETQYF	TGTGCCAGCGGACCGGGTGGAGAGACCCAGTACTTC
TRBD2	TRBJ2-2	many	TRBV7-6	CASSFGTNKETNTGELFF	TGTGCCAGCAGCTTCGGGACTAACAAGGAAACAAACACCGGGGAGCTGTTTTTT
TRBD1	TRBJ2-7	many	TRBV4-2	CASSQEDRAGDEQYF	TGTGCCAGCAGCCAAGAAGACAGGGCCGGAGACGAGCAGTACTTC
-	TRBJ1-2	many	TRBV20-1	CSARERHPTIGYTF	TGCAGTGCTAGAGAGCGGCATCCTACCATTGGCTACACCTTC
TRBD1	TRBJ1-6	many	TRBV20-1	CSAGQGNSPLHF	TGCAGCGCGGGACAGGGCAATTCACCCCTCCACTTT
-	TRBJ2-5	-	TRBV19	CASSATGSETQYF	TGTGCCAGTAGTGCAACAGGGTCAGAGACCCAGTACTTC
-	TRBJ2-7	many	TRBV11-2	CASSLSLGGSTYEQYF	TGTGCCAGCAGCTTATCGCTGGGGGGATCGACTTACGAGCAGTACTTC
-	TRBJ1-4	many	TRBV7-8	CASSFRRSNEKLFF	TGTGCCAGCAGCTTCCGCCGGAGTAATGAAAAACTGTTTTTT
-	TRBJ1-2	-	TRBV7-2	CASRSRDTTYGYTF	TGTGCCAGCAGATCCCGGGACACGACGTATGGCTACACCTTC